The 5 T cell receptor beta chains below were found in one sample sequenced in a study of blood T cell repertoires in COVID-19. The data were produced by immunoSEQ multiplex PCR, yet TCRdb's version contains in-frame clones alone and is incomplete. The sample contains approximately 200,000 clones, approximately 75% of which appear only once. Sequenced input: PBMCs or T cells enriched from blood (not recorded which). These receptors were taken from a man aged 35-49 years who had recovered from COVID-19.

Here the CDR3 reads CASSSTDRGRTYEQYF. DNA of the CDR3: TGTGCCAGCAGCTCCACAGACAGGGGACGTACCTACGAGCAGTACTTC. The chain recombines TRBV5-6 with TRBJ2-7; 8 bases fit TRBD1. Trimming cost V 3 bases and J 2 bases; bases outside gene matches: 10. The CDR3 contains 16 residues. Germline V lookup: CDR1 SGHDT, CDR2 YYEEEE.

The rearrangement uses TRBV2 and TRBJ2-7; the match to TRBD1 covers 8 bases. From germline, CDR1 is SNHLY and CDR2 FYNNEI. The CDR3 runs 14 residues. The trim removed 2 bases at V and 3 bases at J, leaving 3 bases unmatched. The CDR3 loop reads CASSERQGFYEQYF. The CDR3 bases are TGTGCCAGCAGTGAAAGACAGGGGTTCTACGAGCAGTACTTC.

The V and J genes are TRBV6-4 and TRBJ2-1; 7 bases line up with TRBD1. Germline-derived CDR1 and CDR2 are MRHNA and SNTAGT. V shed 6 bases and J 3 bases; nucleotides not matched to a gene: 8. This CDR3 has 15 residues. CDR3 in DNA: TGTGCCAGCAGGGTACAGGCAGGGGGCTACAATGAGCAGTTCTTC. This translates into CASRVQAGGYNEQFF.

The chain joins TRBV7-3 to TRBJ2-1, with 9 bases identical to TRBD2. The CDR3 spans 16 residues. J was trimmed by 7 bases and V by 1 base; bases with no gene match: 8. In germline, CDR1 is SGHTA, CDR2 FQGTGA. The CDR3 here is CASSLRGGRALNEQFF. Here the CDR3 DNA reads TGTGCCAGCAGCTTAAGAGGCGGGAGGGCCCTAAATGAGCAGTTCTTC.

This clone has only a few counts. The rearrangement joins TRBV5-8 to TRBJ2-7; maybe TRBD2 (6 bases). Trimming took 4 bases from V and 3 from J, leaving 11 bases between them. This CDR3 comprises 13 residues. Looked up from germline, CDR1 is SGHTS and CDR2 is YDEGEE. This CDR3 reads CASSPWGVYEQYF. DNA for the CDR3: TGTGCCAGCAGCCCTTGGGGGGTCTACGAGCAGTACTTC.